These 10 T cell receptor beta chains came from one sample sequenced in a study of blood T cell repertoires in COVID-19. Assay used: immunoSEQ multiplex PCR; TCRdb lists only in-frame clones, some missing. The sample lists under 200,000 clones, about four fifths occurring once. The sequencing sample was made of PBMCs or T cells enriched from blood (not recorded which). The source of these receptors is an older woman who had recovered from COVID-19.

V and J are TRBV18 and TRBJ2-5, with 9 bases identical to TRBD2. The V gene end was trimmed by 2 bases and the J gene end by 2 bases; junction bases not matched to a gene: 12. CDR3 size: 18 residues. CDR1 and CDR2 (germline): KGHSH, LQKENI. The CDR3 DNA sequence: TGTGCCAGCTCACCAACGCTGCTAGCGGGGAGGGGTCAAGAGACCCAGTACTTC. It yields the protein CASSPTLLAGRGQETQYF.

This clone has just one count. This chain connects TRBV11-2 to TRBJ2-5; 7 positions agree with TRBD2. This CDR3 is 15 amino acids long. With V trimmed by 1 base and J by 5 bases, 7 bases remained unmatched. Per the germline V gene, CDR1 is SGHAT and CDR2 is FQNNGV. The CDR3 loop reads CASSLASGDWETQYF. CDR3 sequence (DNA): TGTGCCAGCAGCTTAGCCAGCGGGGATTGGGAGACCCAGTACTTC.

This chain uses TRBV7-9 with TRBJ1-1, with 7 nucleotides matching TRBD1. In germline, CDR1 is SEHNR, CDR2 FQNEAQ (reference sequence). V was clipped by 4 bases and J by 5 bases; unmatched bases: 7. The CDR3 totals 14 residues. The CDR3 here is CASSSQGDGTEAFF. As DNA, the CDR3 is TGTGCCAGCAGCTCCCAGGGGGATGGAACTGAAGCTTTCTTT.

The V gene is TRBV27, the J gene TRBJ2-4; a possible D gene is TRBD1 (5 bases). Germline V gene data show CDR1 as MNHEY and CDR2 as SMNVEV (reference sequence). V was cut by 2 bases and J by 6 bases, with 8 bases left in between. This CDR3 is built from 13 residues. DNA for the CDR3: TGTGCCAGCAGTTTACAGGGCAGAAACATTCAGTACTTC. Translation: CASSLQGRNIQYF.

CDR3 protein: CASSPNGVNTEAFF. Written as DNA, the CDR3 is TGTGCCAGCAGCCCGAACGGGGTGAACACTGAAGCTTTCTTT. The J gene is TRBJ1-1, the V gene TRBV7-8; D is ambiguous. CDR3 length: 14 residues. Deletions cut 5 bases from V and 0 bases from J, with 10 bases between. Looked up from germline, CDR1 is SGHVS and CDR2 is FQNEAQ. Together with reference TRBV7-8 and TRBJ1-1, the CDR3 gives the full variable domain: GAGVSQSPRYKVAKRGQDVALRCDPISGHVSLFWYQQALGQGPEFLTYFQNEAQLDKSGLPSDRFFAERPEGSVSTLKIQRTQQEDSAVYLCASSPNGVNTEAFFGQGTRLTVV.

This clone has more than one count but fewer than ten. The genes are TRBV2 and TRBJ1-5, with D perhaps matching TRBD1 (6 bases). This CDR3 has 12 residues. Per germline, CDR1 SNHLY and CDR2 FYNNEI. CDR3 nucleotides: TGTGGAGCGGGGGCGGAGGGTCAGCCCCAGCATTTT. Its protein product is CGAGAEGQPQHF.

This sequence joins TRBV27 and TRBJ1-6, with 7 nucleotides matching TRBD1. In germline, CDR1 is MNHEY, CDR2 SMNVEV (reference sequence). There are 15 residues in the CDR3. V lost 0 bases, J lost 10 bases, and 6 bases stayed unmatched. CDR3 bases: TGTGCCAGCAGTTTATCGTCAGGGGGAGGATCACCCCTCCACTTT. As protein: CASSLSSGGGSPLHF.

V and J are TRBV6-5 and TRBJ2-7; TRBD1 matches 8 bases. CDR3 length: 13 amino acids. Germline V lookup: CDR1 MNHEY, CDR2 SVGAGI. V lost 6 bases and J lost 4; bases outside the gene matches: 5. DNA for the CDR3: TGTGCCAGCAGACAGGGGGGCCGGTACGAGCAGTACTTC. Its translation: CASRQGGRYEQYF.

V is TRBV18 and J is TRBJ1-3; 8 nucleotides match TRBD1. This CDR3 contains 16 residues. Germline V gene data show CDR1 as KGHSH and CDR2 as LQKENI. After removal of 4 bases from V and 4 bases from J, the junction contained 9 bases not matched to a gene. The CDR3 sequence: CASSRRTGGEGNTIYF. CDR3 DNA: TGTGCCAGCTCACGGAGAACAGGGGGAGAGGGAAACACCATATATTTT.

The CDR3 loop reads CASSLTGGLSYEQYF. CDR3 DNA sequence: TGTGCCAGCAGTTTAACGGGGGGCCTCTCCTACGAGCAGTACTTC. J is TRBJ2-7 and V is TRBV27; D may be TRBD2 (7 bases). Germline CDR1 reads MNHEY; CDR2 reads SMNVEV (reference sequence). V was cut by 2 bases and J by 0 bases, with 11 bases left in between. This CDR3 region has 15 residues.